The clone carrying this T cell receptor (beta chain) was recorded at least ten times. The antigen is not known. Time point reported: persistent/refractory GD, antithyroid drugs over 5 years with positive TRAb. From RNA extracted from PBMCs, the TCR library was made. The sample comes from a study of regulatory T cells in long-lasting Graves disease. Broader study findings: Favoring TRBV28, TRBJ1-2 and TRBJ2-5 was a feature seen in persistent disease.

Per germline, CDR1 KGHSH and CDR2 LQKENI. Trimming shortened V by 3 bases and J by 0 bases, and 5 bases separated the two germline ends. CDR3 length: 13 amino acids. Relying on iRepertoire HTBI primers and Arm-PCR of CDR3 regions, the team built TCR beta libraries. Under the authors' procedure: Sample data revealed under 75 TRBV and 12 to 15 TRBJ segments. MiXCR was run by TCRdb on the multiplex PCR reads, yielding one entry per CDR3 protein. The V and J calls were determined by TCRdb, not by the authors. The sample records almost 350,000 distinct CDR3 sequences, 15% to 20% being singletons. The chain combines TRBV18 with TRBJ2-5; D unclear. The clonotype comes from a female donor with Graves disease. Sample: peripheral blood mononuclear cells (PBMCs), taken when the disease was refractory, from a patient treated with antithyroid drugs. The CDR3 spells CASSPMYQETQYF. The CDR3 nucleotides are TGTGCCAGCTCACCGATGTACCAAGAGACCCAGTACTTC.